The 20 T cell receptor beta chains below come from one sample, sequenced in a study of T-cell memory formation after mild COVID-19. TCRdb called the 5' RACE reads again in MiXCR, with one record for every CDR3 protein. The sample holds 400,000 to 500,000 distinct CDR3 sequences, approximately 25% seen once. The sequenced material came from PBMCs or a T cell subset sorted from them (not recorded which). The receptors shown here come from an adult woman who had mild COVID-19 (a few samples of this study predate the infection). Cell type and time point are not known.

This clonotype was detected a few times. The chain carries TRBV12-3 or TRBV12-4 and TRBJ1-1; D is perhaps TRBD1 (6 bases). Trimming took 6 bases from V and 1 from J, leaving 12 bases between them. The CDR3 length is 14 residues. DNA of the CDR3: TGTGCCAGCAGATACGGGACACAGAACACTGAAGCTTTCTTT. Amino acid sequence: CASRYGTQNTEAFF.

The gene calls are TRBV2 and TRBJ1-3, with D perhaps matching TRBD1 (5 bases). V was cut by 3 bases and J by 2 bases, with 20 bases left in between. Germline-derived CDR1 and CDR2 are SNHLY and FYNNEI. The CDR3 has 18 residues. The CDR3 nucleotides are TGTGCCAGCAGTGATAAGATCCGGGCAGGGCTCCCTGGAAACACCATATATTTT. Its protein is CASSDKIRAGLPGNTIYF.

The gene calls are TRBV3-1 and TRBJ1-2; D remains unclear. Trimming pared 7 bases from V and 4 bases from J, leaving 13 bases between. This CDR3 is built from 13 residues. CDR1 is LGHDT, CDR2 YNNKEL, per germline (reference sequence). The DNA of the CDR3 is TGTGCCAGCAACTCCCGGGGTGGCTATGGCTACACCTTC. It is translated as CASNSRGGYGYTF.

The gene calls are TRBV5-6 and TRBJ2-4; possible D gene TRBD1, 5 bases. The V end was cut by 3 bases, the J end by 1 base, with 20 bases between. This CDR3 comprises 18 residues. Germline CDR1 is SGHDT and CDR2 is YYEEEE. The chain's CDR3 is CASSWRQPKVSAKNIQYF. The CDR3 bases are TGTGCCAGCAGCTGGCGACAGCCAAAAGTGTCGGCCAAAAACATTCAGTACTTC.

This clonotype was seen more than once but under ten times. The CDR3 protein is CASSYSWGPDRGNEKLFF. The CDR3 region has the DNA TGTGCCAGCAGTTACTCGTGGGGGCCGGACAGGGGCAATGAAAAACTGTTTTTT. V gene TRBV6-5 combines with J gene TRBJ1-4; TRBD1 aligns across 9 bases. With V trimmed by 0 bases and J by 5 bases, 10 bases remained unmatched. Per germline, CDR1 MNHEY and CDR2 SVGAGI. The CDR3 spans 18 residues.

The chain is built from TRBV6-1 and TRBJ2-7; 11 nucleotides match TRBD2. CDR1 is MNHNS and CDR2 is SASEGT in the germline V gene. V lost 6 bases to trimming and J lost 7 bases; unmatched junction nucleotides: 11. The CDR3 has 15 amino acids. The CDR3 spells CASRKTSGALSEQYF. CDR3 nucleotide sequence: TGTGCCAGCAGAAAGACTAGCGGGGCTTTGAGTGAGCAGTACTTC.

This clonotype was picked up a small number of times. The chain combines TRBV12-3 or TRBV12-4 with TRBJ1-1; D is possibly TRBD1 (5 bases). The V end was cut by 6 bases, the J end by 4 bases, with 12 bases between. CDR3 length equals 13 residues. The DNA of the CDR3 is TGTGCCAGCAGCTCAGGGTCCGGCACTGAAGCTTTCTTT. Translating it yields CASSSGSGTEAFF.

This clonotype appeared many times. The chain uses TRBV6-2 or TRBV6-3 and TRBJ1-1; no clear D. The ends were cut back, 6 bases at V and 4 bases at J, with 15 bases in the middle. This CDR3 spans 14 amino acids. Germline V lookup: CDR1 MNHEY, CDR2 SVGEGT. DNA for the CDR3: TGTGCCAGCAGCGACCCGGGGTGGAGCACTGAAGCTTTCTTT. Encoded protein: CASSDPGWSTEAFF.

The gene calls are TRBV5-4 and TRBJ1-2; no clear D. Germline CDR1 is SGHNT and CDR2 is YYREEE (reference sequence). The length of the CDR3 is 12 residues. The germline V and J ends were trimmed by 0 bases and 8 bases, with 8 bases remaining between them. CDR3 amino acids: CASSLASSGYTF. Here the CDR3 DNA reads TGTGCCAGCAGCTTGGCGTCCTCAGGCTACACCTTC.

The rearrangement links TRBV12-3 or TRBV12-4 to TRBJ1-1; TRBD1 might be the D (5 bases). V was shortened by 6 bases and J by 7 bases, with 12 bases between the two germline ends. The CDR3 is 12 amino acids. CDR3 DNA: TGTGCCAGCAGACCTCGGGGGGATGAAGCTTTCTTT. Translation: CASRPRGDEAFF.

The gene calls are TRBV28 and TRBJ2-5, with no clear D. Trimming cost V 5 bases and J 5 bases, with 12 bases left between them. The CDR3 covers 13 residues. CDR1 and CDR2 (germline): MDHEN, SYDVKM. CDR3 region: CASSPPWVETQYF. CDR3 coding DNA: TGTGCCAGCAGTCCACCCTGGGTGGAGACCCAGTACTTC.

This clonotype was seen ten or more times. The gene calls are TRBV7-2 and TRBJ2-1; a possible D gene is TRBD2 (6 bases). CDR1 is SGHTA, CDR2 FQGNSA, per germline. V was trimmed by 5 bases and J by 6 bases, leaving 11 bases between them. The CDR3 contains 13 residues. The CDR3 DNA reads TGTGCCAGCAGCCGCGGGACTCTCAATGAGCAGTTCTTC. As protein: CASSRGTLNEQFF.

The gene calls are TRBV12-3 or TRBV12-4 and TRBJ2-1; possibly TRBD2 for D (6 bases). This CDR3 is built from 11 residues. Trimming pared 0 bases from V and 15 bases from J, leaving 9 bases between. The CDR3 DNA reads TGTGCCAGCAGTTTAGCGGGAGGAGCGTTCTTC. Its translation: CASSLAGGAFF.

This clonotype was observed a handful of times. The chain combines TRBV4-3 with TRBJ2-5; the D is unclear. The CDR3 is made up of 15 amino acids. Germline V gene data show CDR1 as LGHNA and CDR2 as YSLEER. The V end lost 1 base, the J end lost 0 bases, and 9 bases lay between the germline ends. The CDR3 DNA reads as TGCGCCAGCAGCCAAGGGGTCGGATACCAAGAGACCCAGTACTTC. Translation: CASSQGVGYQETQYF.

Note on this clonotype: This likely comes from a read error, as the CDR3 has no conserved phenylalanine or tryptophan at its end. V and J are TRBV4-1 and TRBJ1-1; 7 bases fit TRBD1. This CDR3 comprises 15 residues. With 0 bases clipped from V and 10 bases from J, the junction kept 11 bases outside the gene matches. The V gene's germline CDR1 is MGHRA and CDR2 YSYEKL. CDR3 coding DNA: TGCGCCAGCAGCCAAGAATACAAACAGGGGAGGTCAGCTTTCCTT. Protein product: CASSQEYKQGRSAFL.

The gene calls are TRBV7-6 and TRBJ2-5; unclear D gene. Germline CDR1 SGHVS, CDR2 FNYEAQ. The V end lost 5 bases, the J end lost 1 base, and 23 bases lay between the germline ends. CDR3 length equals 18 residues. The CDR3 DNA sequence: TGTGCCAGCAGCCCCCCACCGAGTGGTCGGCCCTTCCAAGAGACCCAGTACTTC. As protein: CASSPPPSGRPFQETQYF.

The chain uses TRBV10-2 and TRBJ2-1, with a tentative D call TRBD2 (6 bases). V was cut by 6 bases and J by 6 bases, with 15 bases left in between. Germline-derived CDR1 and CDR2 are WSHSY and SAAADI. The CDR3 length is 14 residues. The CDR3 DNA is TGCGCCAGCAGCTCTAGCGTTGGGGTCAATGAGCAGTTCTTC. It is translated as CASSSSVGVNEQFF.

The CDR3 bases are TGTGCCAGCAGTTTTGGACTCCCTCGGGGTTACAATGAGCAGTTCTTC. This encodes CASSFGLPRGYNEQFF. The chain recombines TRBV12-3 or TRBV12-4 with TRBJ2-1; TRBD2 is a possible D gene (5 bases). The CDR3 sequence is 16 residues long. V was trimmed by 3 bases and J by 4 bases, leaving 16 bases between them.

The chain links TRBV12-3 or TRBV12-4 to TRBJ2-7; D unclear. This CDR3 comprises 12 residues. The V end lost 3 bases, the J end lost 3 bases, and 6 bases lay between the germline ends. CDR3 sequence: CASSFTRYEQYF. The CDR3 DNA follows: TGTGCCAGCAGTTTTACCCGCTACGAGCAGTACTTC.

This clonotype was counted only a few times. The gene calls are TRBV5-1 and TRBJ2-6, with 13 bases lining up with TRBD2. V shed 4 bases and J 4 bases; nucleotides not matched to a gene: 11. This CDR3 has 19 residues. Germline CDR1 is SGHRS and CDR2 is YFSETQ. The CDR3 nucleotides read TGCGCCAGCAGCCCATGGACTAGCGGGGGCACATTGGGGGCCAACGTCCTGACTTTC. Translation gives CASSPWTSGGTLGANVLTF. Full variable domain (missing parts from reference TRBV5-1 and TRBJ2-6): KAGVTQTPRYLIKTRGQQVTLSCSPISGHRSVSWYQQTPGQGLQFLFEYFSETQRNKGNFPGRFSGRQFSNSRSEMNVSTLELGDSALYLCASSPWTSGGTLGANVLTFGAGSRLTVL.